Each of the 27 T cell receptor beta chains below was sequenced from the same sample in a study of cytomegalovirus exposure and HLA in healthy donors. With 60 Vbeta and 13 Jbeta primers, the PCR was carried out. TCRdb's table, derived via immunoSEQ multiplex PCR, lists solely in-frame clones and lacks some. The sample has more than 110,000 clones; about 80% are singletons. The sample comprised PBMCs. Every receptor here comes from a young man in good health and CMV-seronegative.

This CDR3 reads CASSPRKDEKLFF. DNA of the CDR3: TGTGCCAGCAGTCCTAGGAAGGATGAAAAACTGTTTTTT. The chain has TRBV7-2 and TRBJ1-4; D is unclear. CDR1 and CDR2 (germline): SGHTA, FQGNSA. CDR3 length: 13 residues. Trimming stripped 6 bases from V and 6 bases from J, with 11 bases between.

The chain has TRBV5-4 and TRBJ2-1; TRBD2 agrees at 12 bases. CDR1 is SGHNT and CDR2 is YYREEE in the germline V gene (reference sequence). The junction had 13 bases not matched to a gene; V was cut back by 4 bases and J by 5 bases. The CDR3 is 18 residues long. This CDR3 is CASSLTGTGLAGNNEQFF. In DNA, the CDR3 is TGTGCCAGCAGCCTAACAGGAACTGGACTAGCGGGGAACAATGAGCAGTTCTTC.

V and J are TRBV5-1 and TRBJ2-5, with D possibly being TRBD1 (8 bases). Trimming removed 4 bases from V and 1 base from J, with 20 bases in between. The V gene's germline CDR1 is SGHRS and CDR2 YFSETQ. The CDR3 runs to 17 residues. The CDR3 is CASSQQGGNTGQETQYF. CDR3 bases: TGCGCCAGCAGCCAACAGGGGGGGAATACGGGCCAAGAGACCCAGTACTTC. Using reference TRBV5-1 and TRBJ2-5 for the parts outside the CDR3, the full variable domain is KAGVTQTPRYLIKTRGQQVTLSCSPISGHRSVSWYQQTPGQGLQFLFEYFSETQRNKGNFPGRFSGRQFSNSRSEMNVSTLELGDSALYLCASSQQGGNTGQETQYFGPGTRLLVL.

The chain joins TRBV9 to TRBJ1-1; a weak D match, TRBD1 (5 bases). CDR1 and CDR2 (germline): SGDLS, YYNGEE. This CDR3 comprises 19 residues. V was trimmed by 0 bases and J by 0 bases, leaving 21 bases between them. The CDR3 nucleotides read TGTGCCAGCAGCGTAGGGGGTTGGGTGGGGGAGGACCTGAACACTGAAGCTTTCTTT. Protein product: CASSVGGWVGEDLNTEAFF.

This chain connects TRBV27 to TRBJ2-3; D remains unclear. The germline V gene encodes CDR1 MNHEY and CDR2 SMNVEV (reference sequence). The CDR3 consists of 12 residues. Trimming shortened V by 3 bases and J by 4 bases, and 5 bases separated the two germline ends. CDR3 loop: CASSFPADTQYF. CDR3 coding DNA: TGTGCCAGCAGTTTCCCAGCAGATACGCAGTATTTT.

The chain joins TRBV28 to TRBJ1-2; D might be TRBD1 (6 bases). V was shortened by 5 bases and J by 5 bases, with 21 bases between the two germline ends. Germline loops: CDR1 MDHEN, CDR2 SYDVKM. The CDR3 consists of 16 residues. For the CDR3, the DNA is TGTGCCAGCAGTACCCCTGACCGGACAGTGATTTATGGCTACACCTTC. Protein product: CASSTPDRTVIYGYTF.

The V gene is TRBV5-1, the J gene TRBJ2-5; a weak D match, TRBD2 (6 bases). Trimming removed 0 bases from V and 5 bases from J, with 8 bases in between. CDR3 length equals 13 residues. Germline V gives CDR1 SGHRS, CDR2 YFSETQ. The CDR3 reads CASSLGGEETQYF. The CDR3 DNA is TGCGCCAGCAGCTTGGGCGGGGAGGAGACCCAGTACTTC.

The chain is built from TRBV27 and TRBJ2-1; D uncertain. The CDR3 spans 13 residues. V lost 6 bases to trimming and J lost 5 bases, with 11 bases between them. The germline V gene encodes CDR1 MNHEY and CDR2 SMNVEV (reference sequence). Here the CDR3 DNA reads TGTGCCAGCAGATTGACAAATAACAATGAGCAGTTCTTC. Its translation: CASRLTNNNEQFF.

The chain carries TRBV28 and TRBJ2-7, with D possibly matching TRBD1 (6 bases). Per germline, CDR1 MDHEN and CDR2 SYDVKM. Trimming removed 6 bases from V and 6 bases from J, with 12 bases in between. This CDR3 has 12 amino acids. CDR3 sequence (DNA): TGTGCCAGCAGAGGGGAAGGGGGCGAGCAGTACTTC. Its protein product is CASRGEGGEQYF.

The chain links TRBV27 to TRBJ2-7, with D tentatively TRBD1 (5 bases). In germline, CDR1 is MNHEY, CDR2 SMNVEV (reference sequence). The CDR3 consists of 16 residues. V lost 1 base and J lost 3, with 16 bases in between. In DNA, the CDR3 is TGTGCCAGCAGTTTATATGGCAGGGCGGCGGTCTACGAGCAGTACTTC. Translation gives CASSLYGRAAVYEQYF.

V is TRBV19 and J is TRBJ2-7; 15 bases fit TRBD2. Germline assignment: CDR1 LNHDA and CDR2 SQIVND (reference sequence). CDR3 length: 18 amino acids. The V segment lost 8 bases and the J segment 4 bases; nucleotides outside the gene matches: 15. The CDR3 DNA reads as TGTGCCAGTTCCAATTACGGGACTAGCGGGGGGCCGCTATACGAGCAGTACTTC. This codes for CASSNYGTSGGPLYEQYF.

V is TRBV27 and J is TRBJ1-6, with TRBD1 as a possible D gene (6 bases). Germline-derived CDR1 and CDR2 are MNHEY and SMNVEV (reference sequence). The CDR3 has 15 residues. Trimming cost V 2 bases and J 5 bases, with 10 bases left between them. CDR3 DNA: TGTGCCAGCAGTTTACAGGGGACCCATAATTCACCCCTCCACTTT. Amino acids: CASSLQGTHNSPLHF.

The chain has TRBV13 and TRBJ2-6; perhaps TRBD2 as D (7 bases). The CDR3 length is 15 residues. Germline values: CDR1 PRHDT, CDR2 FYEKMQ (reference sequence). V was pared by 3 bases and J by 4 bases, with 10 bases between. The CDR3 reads CASSFGGPGANVLTF. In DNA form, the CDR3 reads TGTGCCAGCAGCTTCGGGGGGCCCGGGGCCAACGTCCTGACTTTC.

The CDR3 DNA reads TGCGCCAGCAGCTTGTTCGCCGGGGAGCTGTTTTTT. This encodes CASSLFAGELFF. This chain links TRBV5-1 with TRBJ2-2; D ambiguous. V shed 1 base and J shed 6 bases, with 4 bases lying between them. The CDR3 is 12 amino acids. CDR1 SGHRS and CDR2 YFSETQ come from the germline V gene.

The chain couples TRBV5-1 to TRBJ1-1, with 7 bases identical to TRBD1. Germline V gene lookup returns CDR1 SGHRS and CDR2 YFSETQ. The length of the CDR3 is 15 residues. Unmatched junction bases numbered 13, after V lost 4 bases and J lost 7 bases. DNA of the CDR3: TGCGCCAGCAGCATCACCCTAGGGACAGCGGGTGAAGCTTTCTTT. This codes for CASSITLGTAGEAFF.

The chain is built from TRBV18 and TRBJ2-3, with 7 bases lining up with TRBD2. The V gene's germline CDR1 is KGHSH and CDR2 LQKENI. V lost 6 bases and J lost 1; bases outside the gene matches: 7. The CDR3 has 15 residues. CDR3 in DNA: TGTGCCAGCTCTTCCGGGACTACTCGCACAGATACGCAGTATTTT. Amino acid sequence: CASSSGTTRTDTQYF.

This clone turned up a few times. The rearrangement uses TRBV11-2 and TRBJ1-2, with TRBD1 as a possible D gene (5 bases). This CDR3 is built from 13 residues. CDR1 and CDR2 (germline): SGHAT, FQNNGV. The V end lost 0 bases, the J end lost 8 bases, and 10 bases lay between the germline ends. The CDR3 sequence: CASSLDRVGGYTF. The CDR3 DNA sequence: TGTGCCAGCAGCTTAGACAGGGTCGGCGGCTACACCTTC. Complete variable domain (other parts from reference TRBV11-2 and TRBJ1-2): EAGVAQSPRYKIIEKRQSVAFWCNPISGHATLYWYQQILGQGPKLLIQFQNNGVVDDSQLPKDRFSAERLKGVDSTLKIQPAKLEDSAVYLCASSLDRVGGYTFGSGTRLTVV.

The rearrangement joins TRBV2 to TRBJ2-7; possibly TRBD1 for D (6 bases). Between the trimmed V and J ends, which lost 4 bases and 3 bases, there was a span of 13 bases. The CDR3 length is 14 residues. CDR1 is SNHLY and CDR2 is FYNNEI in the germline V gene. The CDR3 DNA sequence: TGTGCCAGCAGTGTGCAGGGGACAAACTACGAGCAGTACTTC. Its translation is CASSVQGTNYEQYF.

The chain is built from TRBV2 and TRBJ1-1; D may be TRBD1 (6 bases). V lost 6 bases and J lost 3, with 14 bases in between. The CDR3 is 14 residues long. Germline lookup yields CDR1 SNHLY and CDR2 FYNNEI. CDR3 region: CASRPDGGYTEAFF. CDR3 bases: TGTGCCAGCAGGCCGGATGGGGGCTACACTGAAGCTTTCTTT.

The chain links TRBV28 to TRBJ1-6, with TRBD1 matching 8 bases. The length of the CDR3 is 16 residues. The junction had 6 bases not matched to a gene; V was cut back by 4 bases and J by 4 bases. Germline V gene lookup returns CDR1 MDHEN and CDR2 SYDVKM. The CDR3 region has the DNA TGTGCCAGCAGTTCCGGGACAGGCAATTATAATTCACCCCTCCACTTT. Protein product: CASSSGTGNYNSPLHF. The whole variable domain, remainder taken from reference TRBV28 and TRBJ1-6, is DVKVTQSSRYLVKRTGEKVFLECVQDMDHENMFWYRQDPGLGLRLIYFSYDVKMKEKGDIPEGYSVSREKKERFSLILESASTNQTSMYLCASSSGTGNYNSPLHFGNGTRLTVT.

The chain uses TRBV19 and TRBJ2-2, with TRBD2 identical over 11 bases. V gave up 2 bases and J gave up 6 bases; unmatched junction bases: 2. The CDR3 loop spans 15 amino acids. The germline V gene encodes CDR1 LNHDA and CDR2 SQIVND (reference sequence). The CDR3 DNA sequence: TGTGCCAGTAGTATACTAGCGGGAGGAGCCGGGGAGCTGTTTTTT. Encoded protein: CASSILAGGAGELFF.

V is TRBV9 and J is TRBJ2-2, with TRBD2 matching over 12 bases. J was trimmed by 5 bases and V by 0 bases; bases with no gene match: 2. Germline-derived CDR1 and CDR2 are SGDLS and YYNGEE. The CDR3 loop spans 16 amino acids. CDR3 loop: CASSVGLAGVTGELFF. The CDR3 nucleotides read TGTGCCAGCAGCGTAGGACTAGCGGGGGTGACCGGGGAGCTGTTTTTT. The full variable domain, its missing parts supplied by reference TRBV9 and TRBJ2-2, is DSGVTQTPKHLITATGQRVTLRCSPRSGDLSVYWYQQSLDQGLQFLIQYYNGEERAKGNILERFSAQQFPDLHSELNLSSLELGDSALYFCASSVGLAGVTGELFFGEGSRLTVL.

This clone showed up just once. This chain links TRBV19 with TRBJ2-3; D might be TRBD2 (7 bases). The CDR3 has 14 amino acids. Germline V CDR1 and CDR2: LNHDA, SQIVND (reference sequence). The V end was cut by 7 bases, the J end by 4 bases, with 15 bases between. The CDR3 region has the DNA TGTGCCAGTAATCCGGGGGGCGGAGCAGATACGCAGTATTTT. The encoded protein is CASNPGGGADTQYF.

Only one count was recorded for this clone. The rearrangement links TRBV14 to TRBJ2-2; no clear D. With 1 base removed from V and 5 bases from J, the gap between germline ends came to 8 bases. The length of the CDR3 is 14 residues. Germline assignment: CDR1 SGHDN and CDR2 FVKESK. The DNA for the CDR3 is TGTGCCAGCAGCCAAGCTACCGGGACCGGGGAGCTGTTTTTT. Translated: CASSQATGTGELFF.

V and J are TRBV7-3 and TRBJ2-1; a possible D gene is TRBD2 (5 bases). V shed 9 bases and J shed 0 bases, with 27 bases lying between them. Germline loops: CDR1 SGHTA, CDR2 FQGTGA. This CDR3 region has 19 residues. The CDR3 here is CASPPTWASGESSYNEQFF. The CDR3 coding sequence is TGTGCCAGTCCCCCTACCTGGGCGAGCGGAGAGAGCTCCTACAATGAGCAGTTCTTC.

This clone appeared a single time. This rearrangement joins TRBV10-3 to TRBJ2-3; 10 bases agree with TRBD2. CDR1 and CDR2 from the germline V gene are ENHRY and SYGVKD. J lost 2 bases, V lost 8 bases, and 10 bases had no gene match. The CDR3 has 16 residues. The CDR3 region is CAIAHQTSGHTDTQYF. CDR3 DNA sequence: TGTGCCATCGCCCACCAGACTAGCGGGCACACAGATACGCAGTATTTT.

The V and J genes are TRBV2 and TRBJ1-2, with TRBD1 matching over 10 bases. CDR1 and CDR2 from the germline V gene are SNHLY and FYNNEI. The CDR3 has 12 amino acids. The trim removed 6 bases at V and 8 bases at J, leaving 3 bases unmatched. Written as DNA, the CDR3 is TGTGCCAGCAGGACAGGGGGCGGAGGCTACACCTTC. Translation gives CASRTGGGGYTF.